These 9 T cell receptor beta chains were sequenced from one sample in a study of control samples from healthy donors and cancer patients. Only in-frame clones appear in the TCRdb table, and some are missing; sequencing was by immunoSEQ multiplex PCR. Here the sample spans around 55,000 clones, approximately 88% being singletons. The specimen was blood. The receptors derive from a man aged 45-65 years in good health.

This sequence joins TRBV6-1 and TRBJ2-2; D is tentatively TRBD1 or TRBD2 (5 bases each). Looked up from germline, CDR1 is MNHNS and CDR2 is SASEGT. The CDR3 sequence is 14 residues long. V was trimmed by 3 bases and J by 3 bases, leaving 8 bases between them. The CDR3: CASSDRGDTGELFF. The DNA for the CDR3 is TGTGCCAGCAGTGATAGGGGAGACACCGGGGAGCTGTTTTTT.

This clone occurred a few times. The chain uses TRBV10-1 and TRBJ2-7; the D is unclear. This CDR3 region has 13 residues. Germline V gene lookup returns CDR1 WNHNN and CDR2 SYGVQD (reference sequence). The V gene lost 4 bases and the J gene lost 1 base, with 8 bases spanning the gap. CDR3 bases: TGCGCCAGCAGTGCTCTCTTTTCCTACGAGCAGTACTTC. This codes for CASSALFSYEQYF.

This sequence joins TRBV5-1 and TRBJ2-7; TRBD1 aligns across 8 bases. J was trimmed by 6 bases and V by 7 bases; bases with no gene match: 12. The CDR3 extends over 14 amino acids. CDR1 is SGHRS, CDR2 YFSETQ, per germline. CDR3 amino acids: CASSPGQGTGEQYF. CDR3 DNA: TGCGCCAGCTCCCCGGGCCAGGGGACAGGCGAGCAGTACTTC.

V is TRBV14 and J is TRBJ2-1; D ambiguous. The germline CDR1 and CDR2 sequences are SGHDN and FVKESK. V lost 4 bases and J 1 base, leaving 11 bases between the germline ends. The length of the CDR3 is 15 residues. DNA for the CDR3: TGTGCCAGCAGCCGACGAATCCTATCCTACAATGAGCAGTTCTTC. Translating gives CASSRRILSYNEQFF.

J is TRBJ2-5 and V is TRBV5-1; D ambiguous. The CDR3 has 13 amino acids. Trimming pared 0 bases from V and 5 bases from J, leaving 8 bases between. Per germline, CDR1 SGHRS and CDR2 YFSETQ. The CDR3 sequence: CASSLVLRETQYF. The CDR3 region has the DNA TGCGCCAGCAGCTTGGTTCTTCGGGAGACCCAGTACTTC.

The chain has TRBV5-1 and TRBJ2-2, with D perhaps TRBD1 (6 bases). Germline lookup yields CDR1 SGHRS and CDR2 YFSETQ. CDR3 size: 16 residues. The V gene lost 0 bases and the J gene lost 4 bases, with 13 bases spanning the gap. This chain's CDR3 is CASSLASGQGTGELFF. Written as DNA, the CDR3 is TGCGCCAGCAGCTTGGCCTCGGGACAAGGCACCGGGGAGCTGTTTTTT.

The chain uses TRBV5-1 and TRBJ2-7; TRBD1 agrees at 7 bases. CDR1 and CDR2 (germline): SGHRS, YFSETQ. CDR3 length equals 15 residues. The V gene end was trimmed by 5 bases and the J gene end by 7 bases; junction bases not matched to a gene: 15. The chain's CDR3 is CASSIIPDRSGEQYF. Written as DNA, the CDR3 is TGCGCCAGCAGTATAATCCCGGACAGGTCCGGGGAGCAGTACTTC.

The chain joins TRBV7-9 to TRBJ2-3; D tentatively fits TRBD1 or TRBD2 (6 bases each). Per the germline V gene, CDR1 is SEHNR and CDR2 is FQNEAQ (reference sequence). With 1 base removed from V and 5 bases from J, the gap between germline ends came to 10 bases. There are 14 residues in the CDR3. CDR3 DNA: TGTGCCAGCAGCTTAGAGGAGGGGGTAGATACGCAGTATTTT. Its translation is CASSLEEGVDTQYF.

The rearrangement links TRBV10-3 to TRBJ2-1; no clear D gene. Between the trimmed V and J ends, which lost 3 bases and 6 bases, there was a span of 18 bases. This CDR3 is built from 16 residues. Germline CDR1 reads ENHRY; CDR2 reads SYGVKD. CDR3 residues: CAISDVKGSTINEQFF. The CDR3 region has the DNA TGTGCCATCAGTGACGTGAAGGGTTCTACGATCAATGAGCAGTTCTTC.